This paragraph reports one T cell receptor (beta chain). The antigen is not known. The germline CDR1 and CDR2 sequences are SGHTA and FQGNSA. The V gene lost 8 bases and the J gene lost 10 bases, with 21 bases spanning the gap. CDR3 length: 15 residues. The sample is drawn from a study of T cell responses to AZD1222 COVID-19 vaccine. Study-level results: Scientists sampled the repertoires only once the peak T cell response had passed. Donors were chiefly white British, with a greater number of females, and clonal diversity was perhaps underestimated. CD4 TCRs linked to vaccination spanned spike, dominating at 160-218 and 743-854.

Some clones are missing from TCRdb's copy, which holds only in-frame ones; the method was immunoSEQ multiplex PCR. The sample has 45,000 or so clones; about 87% are singletons. The input for sequencing was peripheral blood, taken 28 days after the second AZD1222 dose. This rearrangement joins TRBV7-2 to TRBJ1-6; D is possibly TRBD1 (5 bases). This sequence was found in an adult who received the AZD1222 COVID-19 vaccine. The CDR3 region is CASAQGGARGSPLHF. DNA for the CDR3: TGTGCCAGCGCGCAGGGAGGGGCCCGGGGGTCACCCCTCCACTTT.